What follows are 31 T cell receptor beta chains derived from one specimen sequenced in a study of cytomegalovirus exposure and HLA in healthy donors. PCR used 60 Vbeta primers and 13 Jbeta primers. The data were produced by immunoSEQ multiplex PCR, yet TCRdb's version contains in-frame clones alone and is incomplete. This repertoire comprises 200,000 to 250,000 clones; its ten largest clones make up more than 0.95%. Sequencing input: PBMCs. The receptors here all came from a girl aged 2-10 years in good health and CMV-seropositive.

The chain is built from TRBV27 and TRBJ2-7; 8 bases line up with TRBD2. Germline V gene lookup returns CDR1 MNHEY and CDR2 SMNVEV (reference sequence). This CDR3 region has 15 residues. J gave up 1 base and V 2 bases, and 4 bases lay outside the gene matches. Here the CDR3 DNA reads TGTGCCAGCAGTTTAGCTCTAGCGGGTTCCTACGAGCAGTACTTC. Its translation is CASSLALAGSYEQYF.

The chain recombines TRBV28 with TRBJ2-7; tentatively, D is TRBD1 (6 bases). V lost 3 bases and J 3 bases, leaving 9 bases between the germline ends. Germline CDR1 reads MDHEN; CDR2 reads SYDVKM. CDR3 length: 13 amino acids. CDR3 sequence reads: CASSFRQDYEQYF. The CDR3, as DNA: TGTGCCAGCAGTTTCCGACAGGACTACGAGCAGTACTTC.

V and J are TRBV7-9 and TRBJ2-1; D is possibly TRBD2 (5 bases). Germline V lookup: CDR1 SEHNR, CDR2 FQNEAQ (reference sequence). The CDR3 is 12 amino acids. V lost 5 bases to trimming and J lost 7 bases, with 9 bases between them. The CDR3 coding sequence is TGTGCCAGCAGCCGAACTAGGAATGAGCAGTTCTTC. Its protein product is CASSRTRNEQFF.

V and J are TRBV11-2 and TRBJ2-1, with 8 bases aligning to TRBD2. CDR1 is SGHAT and CDR2 is FQNNGV in the germline V gene. The CDR3 spans 17 residues. V lost 6 bases and J lost 0; bases outside the gene matches: 10. The CDR3 coding sequence is TGTGCCAGCAGTTCCAGACCGACTAGCGCCTCCTACAATGAGCAGTTCTTC. Protein sequence: CASSSRPTSASYNEQFF.

The chain employs TRBV7-8 and TRBJ2-2; TRBD1 aligns across 7 bases. CDR1 SGHVS and CDR2 FQNEAQ come from the germline V gene. With V trimmed by 4 bases and J by 6 bases, 8 bases remained unmatched. The CDR3 spans 15 residues. The CDR3 DNA is TGTGCCAGCAGCTCGGACAGGCATAGTCCCGGGGAGCTGTTTTTT. It encodes CASSSDRHSPGELFF. The whole variable domain, filled in from reference TRBV7-8 and TRBJ2-2, reads GAGVSQSPRYKVAKRGQDVALRCDPISGHVSLFWYQQALGQGPEFLTYFQNEAQLDKSGLPSDRFFAERPEGSVSTLKIQRTQQEDSAVYLCASSSDRHSPGELFFGEGSRLTVL.

The chain has TRBV7-9 and TRBJ2-7; 10 nucleotides align to TRBD1. The CDR3 has 17 amino acids. Germline CDR1 and CDR2: SEHNR and FQNEAQ (reference sequence). Trimming took 5 bases from V and 3 from J; bases not matched to a gene: 13. Here the CDR3 reads CASSPDRGRPGSYEQYF. The DNA of the CDR3 is TGTGCCAGCAGCCCCGACAGGGGGCGGCCGGGGAGCTACGAGCAGTACTTC.

V and J are TRBV7-3 and TRBJ2-3, with a possible D match to TRBD2 (5 bases). Germline-derived CDR1 and CDR2 are SGHTA and FQGTGA. V was pared by 2 bases and J by 2 bases, with 8 bases between. The CDR3 is 14 residues long. CDR3 nucleotides: TGTGCCAGCAGCTTAGAGGGCTACACAGATACGCAGTATTTT. Amino acid sequence: CASSLEGYTDTQYF.

The J gene is TRBJ2-6, the V gene TRBV28, with 8 bases matching TRBD1. The CDR3 is 16 amino acids. The V gene's germline CDR1 is MDHEN and CDR2 SYDVKM. V lost 5 bases and J lost 3; bases outside the gene matches: 6. CDR3 coding DNA: TGTGCCAGCAGTCCCACAGGGGGGAGTGGGGCCAACGTCCTGACTTTC. Amino acid sequence: CASSPTGGSGANVLTF.

This rearrangement joins TRBV5-1 to TRBJ1-2; 9 bases line up with TRBD1. J was trimmed by 5 bases and V by 4 bases; bases with no gene match: 3. Germline V gene sequence: CDR1 SGHRS, CDR2 YFSETQ. This CDR3 has 13 residues. The CDR3 is CASSPTGGYGYTF. The DNA for the CDR3 is TGCGCCAGCAGCCCGACAGGGGGATATGGCTACACCTTC. The entire variable domain, with the rest obtained from reference TRBV5-1 and TRBJ1-2, is as follows: KAGVTQTPRYLIKTRGQQVTLSCSPISGHRSVSWYQQTPGQGLQFLFEYFSETQRNKGNFPGRFSGRQFSNSRSEMNVSTLELGDSALYLCASSPTGGYGYTFGSGTRLTVV.

The V and J genes are TRBV10-1 and TRBJ2-1; 10 bases agree with TRBD2. Germline V gene data show CDR1 as WNHNN and CDR2 as SYGVQD (reference sequence). CDR3 length: 17 amino acids. V was clipped by 6 bases and J by 0 bases; unmatched bases: 8. The CDR3 DNA sequence: TGCGCCAGCAGCCTCTACTTAGCGGGGGGCTCCTACAATGAGCAGTTCTTC. It encodes CASSLYLAGGSYNEQFF.

The rearrangement joins TRBV28 to TRBJ2-2; 9 bases agree with TRBD1. There are 16 residues in the CDR3. The germline V gene encodes CDR1 MDHEN and CDR2 SYDVKM. Unmatched junction bases numbered 4, after V lost 3 bases and J lost 2 bases. This CDR3 is CASSFRDRVNTGELFF. The CDR3 DNA follows: TGTGCCAGCAGTTTCCGGGACAGGGTTAACACCGGGGAGCTGTTTTTT.

The chain combines TRBV27 with TRBJ2-7; D might be TRBD1 (6 bases). Germline V CDR1 and CDR2: MNHEY, SMNVEV (reference sequence). The CDR3 contains 14 residues. With 2 bases removed from V and 3 bases from J, the gap between germline ends came to 11 bases. The CDR3 DNA follows: TGTGCCAGCAGTTTAGGCGGACAGCGCTACGAGCAGTACTTC. Protein sequence: CASSLGGQRYEQYF.

This sequence joins TRBV5-5 and TRBJ2-7, with TRBD2 matching 11 bases. Germline CDR1 SGHKS, CDR2 YYEKEE (reference sequence). After removal of 4 bases from V and 3 bases from J, the junction contained 6 bases not matched to a gene. The CDR3 has 15 amino acids. CDR3 bases: TGTGCCAGCAGCCCGAGACTAGCGGGATTCTACGAGCAGTACTTC. This gives the protein CASSPRLAGFYEQYF. Using reference TRBV5-5 and TRBJ2-7 for the parts outside the CDR3, the full variable domain is DAGVTQSPTHLIKTRGQQVTLRCSPISGHKSVSWYQQVLGQGPQFIFQYYEKEERGRGNFPDRFSARQFPNYSSELNVNALLLGDSALYLCASSPRLAGFYEQYFGPGTRLTVT.

The chain combines TRBV7-2 with TRBJ1-1, with D possibly TRBD1 on 6 matching bases. This CDR3 spans 16 amino acids. V dropped 1 base and J dropped 1 base, with 13 bases sitting between them. Looked up from germline, CDR1 is SGHTA and CDR2 is FQGNSA. Written as DNA, the CDR3 is TGTGCCAGCAGCTTAGGATACAGGGTGGGGAACACTGAAGCTTTCTTT. Encoded protein: CASSLGYRVGNTEAFF.

The V call is TRBV27, the J call TRBJ2-7, with TRBD1 matching 7 bases. Germline values: CDR1 MNHEY, CDR2 SMNVEV (reference sequence). This CDR3 spans 16 amino acids. With V trimmed by 6 bases and J by 2 bases, 13 bases remained unmatched. The CDR3 loop reads CASRVRQGYNTYEQYF. The CDR3, as DNA: TGTGCCAGCAGGGTACGACAGGGCTATAACACCTACGAGCAGTACTTC.

CDR3 coding DNA: TGCGCCAGCAGCCGGGAGGGACTAGCCACAGATACGCAGTATTTT. As protein: CASSREGLATDTQYF. The chain uses TRBV4-1 and TRBJ2-3, with 9 bases lining up with TRBD2. The V gene's germline CDR1 is MGHRA and CDR2 YSYEKL. The V segment lost 4 bases and the J segment 2 bases; nucleotides outside the gene matches: 4. The CDR3 totals 15 residues.

The chain uses TRBV5-1 and TRBJ2-5, with D possibly being TRBD1 (5 bases). CDR3 size: 13 residues. The V gene's germline CDR1 is SGHRS and CDR2 YFSETQ. V was clipped by 4 bases and J by 3 bases, with 10 bases between them. CDR3 residues: CASSHPGKETQYF. The CDR3 DNA is TGCGCCAGCAGCCACCCAGGGAAAGAGACCCAGTACTTC.

This sequence joins TRBV28 and TRBJ2-7, with 9 bases aligning to TRBD1. This CDR3 is 22 amino acids long. CDR1 is MDHEN, CDR2 SYDVKM, per germline. Trimming took 1 base from V and 0 from J; bases not matched to a gene: 22. CDR3 loop: CASSLLARDREERRRSSYEQYF. The CDR3 DNA follows: TGTGCCAGCAGTTTATTGGCGCGGGACAGGGAAGAACGACGGAGAAGCTCCTACGAGCAGTACTTC.

The chain combines TRBV9 with TRBJ2-3; 11 bases match TRBD2. This CDR3 is built from 15 residues. Germline trimming cut 5 bases from V and 0 bases from J; bases unmatched to any gene: 2. Germline CDR1 reads SGDLS; CDR2 reads YYNGEE. CDR3 sequence reads: CASSRTSGSTDTQYF. The CDR3 bases are TGTGCCAGCAGTCGGACTAGCGGGAGCACAGATACGCAGTATTTT.

This sequence joins TRBV6-6 and TRBJ2-5; 14 nucleotides agree with TRBD2. Germline-derived CDR1 and CDR2 are MNHNY and SVGAGI (reference sequence). CDR3 size: 15 residues. The junction had 3 bases not matched to a gene; V was cut back by 4 bases and J by 5 bases. The CDR3: CASSFGTSGSETQYF. The CDR3 nucleotides read TGTGCCAGCAGTTTCGGGACTAGCGGGAGTGAGACCCAGTACTTC.

This chain connects TRBV5-1 to TRBJ1-1; D gene ambiguous. This CDR3 has 15 residues. Per the germline V gene, CDR1 is SGHRS and CDR2 is YFSETQ. Deletions cut 1 base from V and 0 bases from J, with 10 bases between. The CDR3: CASSLTEPMNTEAFF. For the CDR3, the DNA is TGCGCCAGCAGCTTGACAGAACCTATGAACACTGAAGCTTTCTTT.

The chain couples TRBV28 to TRBJ2-5, with a tentative D call TRBD1 (5 bases). Germline loops: CDR1 MDHEN, CDR2 SYDVKM. The CDR3 contains 16 residues. V was clipped by 7 bases and J by 5 bases, with 23 bases between them. This CDR3 is CASTRPVGKGVETQYF. In DNA form, the CDR3 reads TGTGCCAGCACCCGACCGGTTGGGAAAGGGGTGGAGACCCAGTACTTC.

The rearrangement links TRBV28 to TRBJ2-7; D may be TRBD1 (6 bases). The V and J ends lost 6 bases and 1 base respectively, with 16 bases between them. This CDR3 region has 15 residues. Germline CDR1 reads MDHEN; CDR2 reads SYDVKM. CDR3 amino acids: CASSRRQVVSYEQYF. In nucleotides, the CDR3 is TGTGCCAGCAGCCGAAGACAGGTGGTTTCCTACGAGCAGTACTTC.

The chain carries TRBV19 and TRBJ2-5; D uncertain. The CDR3 length is 12 residues. Trimming stripped 4 bases from V and 5 bases from J, with 8 bases between. CDR1 is LNHDA and CDR2 is SQIVND in the germline V gene (reference sequence). This CDR3 is CASSTLGETQYF. The CDR3 DNA reads as TGTGCCAGTAGTACCCTCGGGGAGACCCAGTACTTC.

The chain joins TRBV6-5 to TRBJ2-2; maybe TRBD2 (6 bases). Deletions cut 2 bases from V and 6 bases from J, with 16 bases between. The CDR3 runs 16 residues. Looked up from germline, CDR1 is MNHEY and CDR2 is SVGAGI. The chain's CDR3 is CASSYRPGVDPGELFF. As DNA, the CDR3 is TGTGCCAGCAGTTACCGCCCGGGAGTGGATCCCGGGGAGCTGTTTTTT.

The chain has TRBV4-1 and TRBJ2-5, with 8 bases lining up with TRBD1. The J call may be incorrect, as the DNA end agrees better with TRBJ2-7. Germline CDR1 MGHRA, CDR2 YSYEKL. The CDR3 contains 16 residues. CDR3 bases: TGCGCCAGCGCCCCACAGGGGGTCTGGCAAGTCTACGAGCAGTACTTC. Its protein product is CASAPQGVWQVYEQYF.

The chain's CDR3 is CASSETRTGAQYF. CDR3 bases: TGTGCCAGCAGTGAAACTCGGACAGGGGCGCAGTATTTT. The chain carries TRBV2 and TRBJ2-3; 9 nucleotides align to TRBD1. V lost 2 bases and J lost 10; bases outside the gene matches: 4. The CDR3 is 13 amino acids. Germline V CDR1 and CDR2: SNHLY, FYNNEI.

The chain joins TRBV5-4 to TRBJ1-2, with D possibly matching TRBD1 (5 bases). Germline-derived CDR1 and CDR2 are SGHNT and YYREEE (reference sequence). The V and J ends lost 5 bases and 4 bases respectively, with 12 bases between them. CDR3 length equals 13 residues. CDR3 sequence: CASRPGGSYGYTF. The CDR3 DNA reads as TGTGCCAGCAGGCCCGGGGGGAGCTATGGCTACACCTTC.

CDR3 protein: CASSFLAGEAVEQFF. The CDR3 DNA reads as TGTGCCAGCAGCTTCCTAGCGGGAGAGGCGGTTGAGCAGTTCTTC. The gene calls are TRBV7-2 and TRBJ2-1; 10 nucleotides align to TRBD2. Per the germline V gene, CDR1 is SGHTA and CDR2 is FQGNSA. The CDR3 contains 15 residues. V lost 3 bases and J lost 9; bases outside the gene matches: 8.

The chain couples TRBV6-6 to TRBJ2-1, with 14 bases aligning to TRBD2. The CDR3 has 14 amino acids. Per the germline V gene, CDR1 is MNHNY and CDR2 is SVGAGI (reference sequence). The ends lost 6 bases at V and 10 bases at J; junction bases unmatched: 5. DNA of the CDR3: TGTGCCAGCAGCGGGACTAGCGGGAGTGGGGAGCAGTTCTTC. As protein: CASSGTSGSGEQFF.

The gene calls are TRBV5-1 and TRBJ2-7; the D gene is possibly TRBD1 (5 bases). The CDR3 covers 17 residues. Germline CDR1 SGHRS, CDR2 YFSETQ. V lost 0 bases, J lost 3 bases, and 19 bases lay in between. The CDR3 sequence is CASSLGIGAGRRYEQYF. CDR3 DNA sequence: TGCGCCAGCAGCTTGGGGATTGGGGCAGGCCGACGCTACGAGCAGTACTTC.